This entry lists 29 T cell receptor beta chains sequenced from one sample in a study of cytomegalovirus exposure and HLA in healthy donors. PCR amplification relied on 60 Vbeta primers (plus 13 Jbeta primers). Clones were read by immunoSEQ multiplex PCR, and TCRdb kept only the in-frame ones, dropping some. This sample has 100,000 to 150,000 clones, with about three quarters found just once. The sample consisted of PBMCs. These receptors all come from a woman aged 60-75 years in good health and CMV-seropositive.

In its sample, this clone was seen a few times. The chain recombines TRBV27 with TRBJ1-4; the D is unclear. The CDR3 length is 14 residues. The V end lost 6 bases, the J end lost 2 bases, and 10 bases lay between the germline ends. The germline gives CDR1 MNHEY, CDR2 SMNVEV (reference sequence). This CDR3 reads CASSGSGTNEKLFF. The CDR3 DNA reads TGTGCCAGCAGCGGATCGGGGACTAATGAAAAACTGTTTTTT.

The V call is TRBV7-2, the J call TRBJ1-1; 7 bases are a match to TRBD1. Losses at the gene ends were 5 bases for V and 1 base for J; bases not matched to a gene: 7. This CDR3 has 15 amino acids. The V gene's germline CDR1 is SGHTA and CDR2 FQGNSA. CDR3 sequence: CASSVRDRENTEAFF. DNA of the CDR3: TGTGCCAGCAGCGTCCGGGACAGAGAGAACACTGAAGCTTTCTTT.

This clone has just one count. The V gene is TRBV25-1, the J gene TRBJ2-7; 10 bases fit TRBD1. V shed 6 bases, J shed 1 base, and the junction held 0 bases outside the gene matches. CDR3 size: 13 residues. Germline V gives CDR1 MGHDK, CDR2 SYGVNS. The CDR3 reads CASRDRGSYEQYF. Here the CDR3 DNA reads TGTGCCAGCAGGGACAGGGGGTCCTACGAGCAGTACTTC.

This clone was counted a single time. The gene calls are TRBV19 and TRBJ2-3; D is uncertain. V dropped 7 bases and J dropped 6 bases, with 8 bases sitting between them. This CDR3 comprises 11 residues. The germline V gene encodes CDR1 LNHDA and CDR2 SQIVND (reference sequence). This chain's CDR3 is CASTPIDTQYF. The CDR3 region has the DNA TGTGCCAGTACCCCTATCGATACGCAGTATTTT.

This clone was picked up one time. The chain has TRBV19 and TRBJ1-2, with D possibly TRBD1 on 6 matching bases. Germline-derived CDR1 and CDR2 are LNHDA and SQIVND (reference sequence). The CDR3 is 14 amino acids. V shed 5 bases and J shed 7 bases, with 17 bases lying between them. This CDR3 reads CASSSGEGVFGYTF. In DNA form, the CDR3 reads TGTGCCAGTAGTTCCGGGGAGGGGGTGTTTGGCTACACCTTC. The full variable domain, its missing parts supplied by reference TRBV19 and TRBJ1-2, is DGGITQSPKYLFRKEGQNVTLSCEQNLNHDAMYWYRQDPGQGLRLIYYSQIVNDFQKGDIAEGYSVSREKKESFPLTVTSAQKNPTAFYLCASSSGEGVFGYTFGSGTRLTVV.

V gene TRBV11-1 combines with J gene TRBJ2-3; 8 bases map to TRBD2. The CDR3 spans 14 residues. Losses at the gene ends were 5 bases for V and 1 base for J; bases not matched to a gene: 2. Germline-derived CDR1 and CDR2 are SGHAT and FQDESV (reference sequence). The CDR3 is CASSNSGGTDTQYF. CDR3 in DNA: TGTGCCAGCAGCAATAGCGGGGGCACAGATACGCAGTATTTT.

The chain recombines TRBV6-5 with TRBJ1-6; 10 bases line up with TRBD1. This CDR3 spans 16 amino acids. Unmatched junction bases numbered 8, after V lost 2 bases and J lost 10 bases. In germline, CDR1 is MNHEY, CDR2 SVGAGI. The chain's CDR3 is CASSYRRQGAGSPLHF. The CDR3 bases are TGTGCCAGCAGTTACCGCCGACAGGGGGCAGGATCACCCCTCCACTTT.

The J gene is TRBJ2-1, the V gene TRBV27, with 10 bases that match TRBD1. This CDR3 spans 15 amino acids. Per the germline V gene, CDR1 is MNHEY and CDR2 is SMNVEV (reference sequence). The V segment lost 4 bases and the J segment 5 bases; nucleotides outside the gene matches: 5. The DNA of the CDR3 is TGTGCCAGCAGTTGGGGGACAGGGGCGCACAATGAGCAGTTCTTC. Translated: CASSWGTGAHNEQFF.

This rearrangement joins TRBV5-8 to TRBJ2-3, with D possibly TRBD2 on 5 matching bases. V was trimmed by 4 bases and J by 6 bases, leaving 18 bases between them. The CDR3 is 15 amino acids. CDR1 and CDR2 (germline): SGHTS, YDEGEE. This chain's CDR3 is CASSPLVGSVDTQYF. DNA for the CDR3: TGTGCCAGCAGCCCCCTGGTTGGGAGTGTGGATACGCAGTATTTT.

The rearrangement links TRBV6-1 to TRBJ2-7, with D possibly matching TRBD1 (6 bases). Looked up from germline, CDR1 is MNHNS and CDR2 is SASEGT. Between the trimmed V and J ends, which lost 1 base and 2 bases, there was a span of 15 bases. This CDR3 spans 16 amino acids. The CDR3 nucleotides are TGTGCCAGCAGTGAAGGGTCAGGGGCGCTAACCTACGAGCAGTACTTC. As protein: CASSEGSGALTYEQYF.

Only a few counts were recorded for this clone. V is TRBV5-4 and J is TRBJ2-1, with 12 positions matching TRBD2. The CDR3 has 15 amino acids. The germline CDR1 and CDR2 sequences are SGHNT and YYREEE (reference sequence). Trimming took 3 bases from V and 6 from J; bases not matched to a gene: 4. CDR3 coding DNA: TGTGCCAGCAGCTGGGGACTAGCGGGTCGCAATGAGCAGTTCTTC. As protein: CASSWGLAGRNEQFF.

There are a few counts of this clone. The chain combines TRBV4-1 with TRBJ2-5; D perhaps matches TRBD2 (5 bases). V was shortened by 0 bases and J by 2 bases, with 10 bases between the two germline ends. The CDR3 loop spans 15 amino acids. Germline V gene sequence: CDR1 MGHRA, CDR2 YSYEKL. CDR3 DNA sequence: TGCGCCAGCAGCCAAGAGCGGGCGGGTCAAGAGACCCAGTACTTC. Its translation is CASSQERAGQETQYF.

The rearrangement links TRBV7-2 to TRBJ2-7, with 13 bases aligning to TRBD2. Germline V gene sequence: CDR1 SGHTA, CDR2 FQGNSA. Trimming removed 5 bases from V and 3 bases from J; junction bases left unmatched: 4. CDR3 size: 15 residues. The CDR3 bases are TGTGCCAGCAGCGCCCGGACTAGCGGGGGCTACGAGCAGTACTTC. Residues: CASSARTSGGYEQYF.

CDR3 residues: CASSRRDFGPTYF. The CDR3 DNA reads TGTGCCAGCAGTCGCCGGGACTTTGGCCCGACGTACTTC. The chain joins TRBV27 to TRBJ2-7, with D possibly matching TRBD2 (6 bases). The CDR3 runs to 13 residues. V lost 5 bases and J 12 bases, leaving 20 bases between the germline ends. CDR1 MNHEY and CDR2 SMNVEV come from the germline V gene (reference sequence).

The chain employs TRBV2 and TRBJ1-2, with TRBD1 identical over 7 bases. The junction had 11 bases not matched to a gene; V was cut back by 6 bases and J by 4 bases. Germline V lookup: CDR1 SNHLY, CDR2 FYNNEI. This CDR3 has 15 amino acids. The CDR3 DNA follows: TGTGCCAGCAGGTCTACGGGACAGAGCCGCTATGGCTACACCTTC. Its protein product is CASRSTGQSRYGYTF.

The genes are TRBV4-1 and TRBJ1-1, with 9 nucleotides matching TRBD1. Germline loops: CDR1 MGHRA, CDR2 YSYEKL. V lost 3 bases to trimming and J lost 2 bases; unmatched junction nucleotides: 7. This CDR3 contains 16 residues. CDR3 region: CASSQGQGSPNTEAFF. CDR3 DNA: TGCGCCAGCAGCCAGGGACAGGGAAGTCCAAACACTGAAGCTTTCTTT.

V is TRBV5-6 and J is TRBJ1-1; D gene unclear. Per the germline V gene, CDR1 is SGHDT and CDR2 is YYEEEE. This CDR3 is 15 amino acids long. V was shortened by 4 bases and J by 0 bases, with 13 bases between the two germline ends. CDR3 nucleotide sequence: TGTGCCAGCAGCCTAGGGAGCGGACTGAACACTGAAGCTTTCTTT. This translates into CASSLGSGLNTEAFF.

The chain recombines TRBV5-1 with TRBJ2-2, with a tentative D call TRBD1 (5 bases). CDR1 and CDR2 from the germline V gene are SGHRS and YFSETQ. This CDR3 is 12 amino acids long. Trimming removed 8 bases from V and 6 bases from J, with 11 bases in between. The CDR3 nucleotides are TGCGCCAGTGGGGCCCCTGCCGGGGAGCTGTTTTTT. Encoded protein: CASGAPAGELFF.

This chain uses TRBV28 with TRBJ1-5; no clear D gene. This CDR3 is 15 amino acids long. V was clipped by 3 bases and J by 4 bases, with 13 bases between them. Germline CDR1 is MDHEN and CDR2 is SYDVKM. CDR3 region: CASSLALGGNQPQHF. In nucleotides, the CDR3 is TGTGCCAGCAGTTTGGCCCTGGGAGGGAATCAGCCCCAGCATTTT. The whole variable domain, filled in from reference TRBV28 and TRBJ1-5, reads DVKVTQSSRYLVKRTGEKVFLECVQDMDHENMFWYRQDPGLGLRLIYFSYDVKMKEKGDIPEGYSVSREKKERFSLILESASTNQTSMYLCASSLALGGNQPQHFGDGTRLSIL.

J is TRBJ1-2 and V is TRBV19, with 7 bases matching TRBD1. The germline V gene has CDR1 LNHDA and CDR2 SQIVND (reference sequence). V shed 6 bases, J shed 6 bases, and the junction held 13 bases outside the gene matches. The CDR3 length is 15 residues. This CDR3 is CASSLGTEKFHGYTF. The CDR3 coding sequence is TGTGCCAGTAGCCTCGGGACAGAAAAATTCCATGGCTACACCTTC.

V usage is TRBV5-6 and J usage is TRBJ2-7, with TRBD2 matching over 7 bases. Per germline, CDR1 SGHDT and CDR2 YYEEEE. CDR3 size: 16 residues. V lost 1 base to trimming and J lost 1 base; unmatched junction nucleotides: 8. The CDR3 sequence is CASSLILRGYSYEQYF. CDR3 DNA sequence: TGTGCCAGCAGCTTGATCTTGCGGGGGTATTCCTACGAGCAGTACTTC.

The chain couples TRBV9 to TRBJ1-1, with TRBD1 matching over 7 bases. CDR3 size: 16 residues. Germline-derived CDR1 and CDR2 are SGDLS and YYNGEE. J gave up 1 base and V 4 bases, and 10 bases lay outside the gene matches. The DNA for the CDR3 is TGTGCCAGCAGCCTCCTCCGGGACAGCCCGAACACTGAAGCTTTCTTT. Protein: CASSLLRDSPNTEAFF. Together with reference TRBV9 and TRBJ1-1, the CDR3 gives the full variable domain: DSGVTQTPKHLITATGQRVTLRCSPRSGDLSVYWYQQSLDQGLQFLIQYYNGEERAKGNILERFSAQQFPDLHSELNLSSLELGDSALYFCASSLLRDSPNTEAFFGQGTRLTVV.

The J gene is TRBJ1-4, the V gene TRBV18, with D unresolved. CDR3 length: 13 residues. The V gene lost 3 bases and the J gene lost 4 bases, with 6 bases spanning the gap. The V gene's germline CDR1 is KGHSH and CDR2 LQKENI. CDR3 in amino acids: CASSPRSNEKLFF. CDR3 sequence (DNA): TGTGCCAGCTCACCCCGGAGTAATGAAAAACTGTTTTTT.

This chain uses TRBV12-5 with TRBJ2-1, with D perhaps matching TRBD2 (6 bases). Looked up from germline, CDR1 is LGHNT and CDR2 is FRNRAP. The V end was cut by 4 bases, the J end by 7 bases, with 20 bases between. This CDR3 comprises 16 residues. The DNA for the CDR3 is TGTGCTAGTGGTTGGACGGGGGATAGGGCACGGAATGAGCAGTTCTTC. It specifies CASGWTGDRARNEQFF. Looking up the rest from reference TRBV12-5 and TRBJ2-1 gives the full variable domain: DARVTQTPRHKVTEMGQEVTMRCQPILGHNTVFWYRQTMMQGLELLAYFRNRAPLDDSGMPKDRFSAEMPDATLATLKIQPSEPRDSAVYFCASGWTGDRARNEQFFGPGTRLTVL.

The chain is built from TRBV29-1 and TRBJ2-7; 9 bases fit TRBD2. Trimming at V came to 0 bases and at J to 1 base, leaving 7 bases not matched to a gene. Germline V gives CDR1 SQVTM, CDR2 ANQGSEA. CDR3 size: 16 residues. The CDR3 DNA reads as TGCAGCGTTGAAGATGGGCAGCGGGAGGAGTCCTACGAGCAGTACTTC. Encoded protein: CSVEDGQREESYEQYF.

J is TRBJ1-5 and V is TRBV7-2; the match to TRBD1 covers 7 bases. V was clipped by 5 bases and J by 3 bases; unmatched bases: 7. This CDR3 is built from 15 residues. Looked up from germline, CDR1 is SGHTA and CDR2 is FQGNSA. CDR3 protein: CASSIRQGFNQPQHF. The CDR3, as DNA: TGTGCCAGCAGCATTAGACAGGGCTTCAATCAGCCCCAGCATTTT.

V is TRBV5-6 and J is TRBJ2-7; 7 bases fit TRBD1. The V and J ends lost 0 bases and 6 bases, in that order; junction bases with no gene match: 9. Germline values: CDR1 SGHDT, CDR2 YYEEEE. The CDR3 contains 15 residues. CDR3 DNA: TGTGCCAGCAGCTTGGCCTGGCAGGGGGTTAGCGAGCAGTACTTC. Its protein is CASSLAWQGVSEQYF.

This clone was recorded a few times. The chain combines TRBV9 with TRBJ2-2, with a possible D match to TRBD2 (6 bases). The germline CDR1 and CDR2 sequences are SGDLS and YYNGEE. Trimming took 1 base from V and 5 from J, leaving 18 bases between them. CDR3 length: 17 residues. This chain's CDR3 is CASSVNLAGSVTGELFF. DNA for the CDR3: TGTGCCAGCAGCGTAAATCTGGCCGGGAGTGTTACCGGGGAGCTGTTTTTT.

The gene calls are TRBV6-6 and TRBJ1-5; possibly TRBD1 for D (6 bases). The ends were cut back, 0 bases at V and 7 bases at J, with 13 bases in the middle. Germline CDR1 reads MNHNY; CDR2 reads SVGAGI (reference sequence). The CDR3 has 15 amino acids. The CDR3 sequence is CASSYSAQGSQPQHF. The CDR3 region has the DNA TGTGCCAGCAGTTACTCGGCGCAGGGGAGCCAGCCCCAGCATTTT.